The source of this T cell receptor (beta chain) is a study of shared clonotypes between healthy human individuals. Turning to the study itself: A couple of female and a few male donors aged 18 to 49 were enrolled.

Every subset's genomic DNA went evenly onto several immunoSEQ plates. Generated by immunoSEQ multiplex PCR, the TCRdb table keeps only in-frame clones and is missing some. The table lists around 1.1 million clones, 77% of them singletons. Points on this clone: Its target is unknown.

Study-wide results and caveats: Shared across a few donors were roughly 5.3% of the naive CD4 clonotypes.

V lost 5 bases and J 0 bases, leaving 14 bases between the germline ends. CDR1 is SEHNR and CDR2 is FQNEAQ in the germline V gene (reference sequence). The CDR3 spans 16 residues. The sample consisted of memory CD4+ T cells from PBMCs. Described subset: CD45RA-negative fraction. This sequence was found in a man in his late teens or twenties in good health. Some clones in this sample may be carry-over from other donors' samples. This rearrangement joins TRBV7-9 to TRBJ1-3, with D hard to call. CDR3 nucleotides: TGTGCCAGCAGCCTGACTACCGGCAGCTCTGGAAACACCATATATTTT. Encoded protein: CASSLTTGSSGNTIYF.